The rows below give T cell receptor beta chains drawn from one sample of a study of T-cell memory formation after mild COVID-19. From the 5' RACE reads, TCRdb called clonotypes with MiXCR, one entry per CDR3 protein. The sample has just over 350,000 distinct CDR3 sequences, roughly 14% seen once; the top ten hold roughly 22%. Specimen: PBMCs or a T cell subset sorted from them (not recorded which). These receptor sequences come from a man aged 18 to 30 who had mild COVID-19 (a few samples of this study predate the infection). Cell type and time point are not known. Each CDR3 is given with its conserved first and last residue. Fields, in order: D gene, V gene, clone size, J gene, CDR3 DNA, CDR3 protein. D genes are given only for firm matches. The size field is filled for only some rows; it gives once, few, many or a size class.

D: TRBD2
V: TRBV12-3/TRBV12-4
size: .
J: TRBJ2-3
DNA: TGTGCCACCGGGGGGACCTCTAGCACAGATACGCAGTATTTT
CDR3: CATGGTSSTDTQYF

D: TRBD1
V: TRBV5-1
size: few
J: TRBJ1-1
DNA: TGCGCCAGCAGCTTGGAGGGACAGGGTCCGGCGAACACTGAAGCTTTCTTT
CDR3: CASSLEGQGPANTEAFF

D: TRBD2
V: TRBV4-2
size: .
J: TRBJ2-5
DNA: TGTGCCAGCAGCCAAGCGGAACTCGCGGGGGGGTTGGAGACCCAGTACTTC
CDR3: CASSQAELAGGLETQYF

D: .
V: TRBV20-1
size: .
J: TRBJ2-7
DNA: TGCAGTGCTAATCTACCCGGGGCTAGCTCCTACGAGCAGTACTTC
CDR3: CSANLPGASSYEQYF

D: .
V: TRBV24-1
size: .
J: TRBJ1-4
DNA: TGTGCCACCAGTGATTCGACGGGGGCAACTAATGAAAAACTGTTTTTT
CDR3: CATSDSTGATNEKLFF

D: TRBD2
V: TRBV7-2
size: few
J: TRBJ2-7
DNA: TGTGCCAGCGCCGTTCTAGCGGGGGTCTCCTACGAGCAGTACTTC
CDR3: CASAVLAGVSYEQYF

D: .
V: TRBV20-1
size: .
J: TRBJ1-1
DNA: TGCAGTGCCCTGGGGGGCAGGACGAGAACTGAAGCTTTCTTT
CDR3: CSALGGRTRTEAFF

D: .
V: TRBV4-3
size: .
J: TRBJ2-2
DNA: TGCGCCAGCAGCCAGTTGACCGGGACGGGAAACACCGGGGAGCTGTTTTTT
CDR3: CASSQLTGTGNTGELFF

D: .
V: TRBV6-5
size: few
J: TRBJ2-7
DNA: TGTGCCAGCAGTTACAGATTAGCCCAGCGCGAGCAGTACTTC
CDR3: CASSYRLAQREQYF

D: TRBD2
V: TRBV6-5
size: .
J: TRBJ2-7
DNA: TGTGCCAGCAGTTACTCTGGACTAGCGGGGGGGTCCTACGAGCAGTACTTC
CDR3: CASSYSGLAGGSYEQYF

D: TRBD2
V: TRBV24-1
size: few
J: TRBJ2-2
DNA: TGTGCCAACGGGGAGGGGCACACCGGGGAGCTGTTTTTT
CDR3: CANGEGHTGELFF

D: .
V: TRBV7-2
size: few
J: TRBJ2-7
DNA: TGTGCCAGCAGCCCTAGGGTCATGGGCGAGCAGTACTTC
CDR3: CASSPRVMGEQYF

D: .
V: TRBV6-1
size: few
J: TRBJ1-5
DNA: TGTGCCAGCAGTGGGGTAACCGGGAATTATAGCAATCAGCCCCAGCATTTT
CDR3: CASSGVTGNYSNQPQHF

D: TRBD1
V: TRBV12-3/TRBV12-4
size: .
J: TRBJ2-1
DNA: TGTGCCAGCAGTCAACGGGACAGGGCATACGGCAATGAGCAGTTCTTC
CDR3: CASSQRDRAYGNEQFF

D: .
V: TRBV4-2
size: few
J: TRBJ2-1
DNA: TGTGCCAGCAGCCAAGATCAGGACAGCTCAACCTACAATGAGCAGTTCTTC
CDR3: CASSQDQDSSTYNEQFF

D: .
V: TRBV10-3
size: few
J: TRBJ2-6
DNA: TGTGCCATCAGCTCTGACTCTGGGGCCAACGTCCTGACTTTC
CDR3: CAISSDSGANVLTF

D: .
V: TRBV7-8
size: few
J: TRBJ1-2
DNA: TGTGCCAGCAGCCCCTTTGGGGGAGGCTACACCTTC
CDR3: CASSPFGGGYTF

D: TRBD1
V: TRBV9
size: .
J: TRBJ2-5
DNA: TGTGCCAGCAGCCCCCGACAGGGTCCTCCGACGGAGACCCAGTACTTC
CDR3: CASSPRQGPPTETQYF

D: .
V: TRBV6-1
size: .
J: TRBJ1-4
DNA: TGTGCCAGCAGTAGAATGGGAGGCTTTGATGAAAAACTGTTTTTT
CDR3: CASSRMGGFDEKLFF

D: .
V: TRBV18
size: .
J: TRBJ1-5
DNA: TGTGCCAGCTCACCAGAGCGCAATCAGCCCCAGCATTTT
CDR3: CASSPERNQPQHF

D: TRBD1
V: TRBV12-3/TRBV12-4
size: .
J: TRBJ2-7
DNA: TGTGCCAGCAGTCGCTGGGACAGGGGGTCCTACGAGCAGTACTTC
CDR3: CASSRWDRGSYEQYF

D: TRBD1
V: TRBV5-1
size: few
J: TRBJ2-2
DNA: TGCGCCAGCAGCAGGGACAGGGAGGAGGCGAACACCGGGGAGCTGTTTTTT
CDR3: CASSRDREEANTGELFF

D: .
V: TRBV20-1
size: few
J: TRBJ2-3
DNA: TGCAGTGCTGATGACATGGACCGCACAGATACGCAGTATTTT
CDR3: CSADDMDRTDTQYF

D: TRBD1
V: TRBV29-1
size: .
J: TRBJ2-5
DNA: TGCAGCGTTGAAAAGGCAGGGGGCCGAGAGACCCAGTACTTC
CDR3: CSVEKAGGRETQYF

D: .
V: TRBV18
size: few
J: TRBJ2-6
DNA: TGTGCCAGCTCACGGAGCCTTGGACGGCGCTCTGGGGCCAACGTCCTGACTTTC
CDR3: CASSRSLGRRSGANVLTF

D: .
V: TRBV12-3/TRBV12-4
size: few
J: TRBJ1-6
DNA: TGTGCCAGCAGTTTAGAATTCAATTCACCCCTCCACTTT
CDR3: CASSLEFNSPLHF

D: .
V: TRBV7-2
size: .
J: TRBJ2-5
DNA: TGTGCCAGCAGCTTAGTTTCGGACGGGGCAGAGACCCAGTACTTC
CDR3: CASSLVSDGAETQYF

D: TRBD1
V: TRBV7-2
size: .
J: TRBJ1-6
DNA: TGTGCCAGCAGAAGACAGGGTTCACCCCTCCACTTT
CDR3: CASRRQGSPLHF

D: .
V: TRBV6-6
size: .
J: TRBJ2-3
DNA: TGTGCCAGCTGTCTCCTACTAGCAGGCACAGATACGCAGTATTTT
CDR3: CASCLLLAGTDTQYF